The clone carrying this TCR beta chain was detected a few times. No antigen is known for it. One end of the junction varies from germline; a read error may be responsible. The source material, 20-30 mg of unsorted bulk tissue, was used to co-extract RNA and DNA. In every tumor sample, viable tumor cells made up over 75%. The sample is drawn from a study of tumor-infiltrating lymphocytes in primary liver carcinoma. Overall study: Male and female patients aged 30 to 69 years made up the cohort. Study results and caveats: Roughly 8-25% of top clones, and no more, occurred in all five tumor regions.

Production of TCR beta cDNA used around 500 ng total RNA together with a constant-region primer. Three nested multiplex PCR rounds, a slightly modified ARM-PCR method, built the TCR beta libraries. PCR rounds one and two used TRBV1-TRBV30 forward primers with a C-beta reverse primer for about 9 cycles each. MiXCR was run by TCRdb on the multiplex PCR reads, yielding one entry per CDR3 protein. This table holds 80,000 or so distinct CDR3 sequences, 71% found once. CDR1 is MNHEY, CDR2 SVGAGI, per germline. The CDR3 is 15 residues long. The specimen was liver tumor tissue from sampling region 4. The subset denotes: tumor region T4, right-lateral pole. The rearrangement uses TRBV6-5 and TRBJ2-3; TRBD2 is a possible D gene (6 bases). This receptor was obtained from a woman aged 60-75 years with primary liver carcinoma and hepatitis B virus infection. The CDR3 sequence: CATSNGSVSTDTHYF. CDR3 nucleotides: TGTGCCACATCTAACGGGAGTGTTAGCACAGATACGCACTATTTT.